The 30 T cell receptor beta chains below come from one sample, sequenced in a study of Ad26.COV2.S vaccination and SARS-CoV-2 variants. Measured with immunoSEQ multiplex PCR; TCRdb has only the in-frame clones, and not every one. The data hold 320,000 or so clones, with roughly 88% observed a single time. The sample's treatment: over 15 received Ad26.COV2.S at low or high dose, single or two shots; 5 received placebo; per-sample allocation not given. Sampling was performed 63 days after the first vaccine or placebo injection. The sequencing here drew on peripheral blood, taken in a trial of Ad26.COV2.S vaccine versus placebo. These receptors were obtained from a person aged 18-65 years who received the Ad26.COV2.S COVID-19 vaccine or a placebo.

J is TRBJ1-2 and V is TRBV4-3, with D uncertain. Germline assignment: CDR1 LGHNA and CDR2 YSLEER. CDR3 length: 14 amino acids. Between the trimmed V and J ends, which lost 4 bases and 4 bases, there was a span of 13 bases. The CDR3 spells CASSPSLGGYGYTF. The CDR3 DNA follows: TGCGCCAGCAGCCCCTCCCTGGGTGGCTATGGCTACACCTTC.

The chain has TRBV6-1 and TRBJ1-6; 8 bases align to TRBD1. Germline trimming cut 0 bases from V and 6 bases from J; bases unmatched to any gene: 13. CDR1 is MNHNS, CDR2 SASEGT, per germline. CDR3 length equals 19 residues. CDR3 coding DNA: TGTGCCAGCAGTGAAGCACAGGGGGTTGTGGGATATGGTAATTCACCCCTCCACTTT. Its protein is CASSEAQGVVGYGNSPLHF.

The rearrangement links TRBV4-3 to TRBJ1-5; no firm D call. V was trimmed by 1 base and J by 1 base, leaving 8 bases between them. Germline CDR1 is LGHNA and CDR2 is YSLEER. This CDR3 comprises 15 residues. CDR3 loop: CASSQVRGSNQPQHF. The CDR3 DNA sequence: TGCGCCAGCAGCCAAGTAAGAGGAAGCAATCAGCCCCAGCATTTT.

The chain recombines TRBV5-4 with TRBJ1-3, with D unresolved. Germline V lookup: CDR1 SGHNT, CDR2 YYREEE (reference sequence). With 4 bases removed from V and 0 bases from J, the gap between germline ends came to 8 bases. This CDR3 contains 14 residues. The CDR3 loop is CASSARSSGNTIYF. Written as DNA, the CDR3 is TGTGCCAGCAGCGCCAGAAGCTCTGGAAACACCATATATTTT.

This clone has only one observation. V usage is TRBV15 and J usage is TRBJ2-3; 7 bases align to TRBD2. The J segment lost 14 bases and the V segment lost 5 bases, leaving 16 bases of the junction unmatched. Germline V gene sequence: CDR1 LNHNV, CDR2 YYDKDF (reference sequence). The CDR3 extends over 14 amino acids. The CDR3 loop reads CATSRDRSTSEGYF. The DNA of the CDR3 is TGTGCCACCAGCCGGGATCGATCTACTAGCGAGGGGTATTTT.

The chain couples TRBV18 to TRBJ1-2, with 10 bases fitting TRBD1. This CDR3 has 15 amino acids. The junction had 2 bases not matched to a gene; V was cut back by 0 bases and J by 4 bases. Germline V gene lookup returns CDR1 KGHSH and CDR2 LQKENI. The CDR3 is CASSPPTGGSYGYTF. CDR3 coding DNA: TGTGCCAGCTCACCACCGACAGGGGGCTCCTATGGCTACACCTTC.

The gene calls are TRBV4-3 and TRBJ1-2; D perhaps matches TRBD1 (6 bases). Germline CDR1 and CDR2: LGHNA and YSLEER. The CDR3 covers 16 residues. Trimming shortened V by 1 base and J by 2 bases, and 14 bases separated the two germline ends. DNA of the CDR3: TGCGCCAGCAGCCAAGCCCCGACAGGATCCAACTATGGCTACACCTTC. Protein product: CASSQAPTGSNYGYTF.

The chain recombines TRBV30 with TRBJ2-5; D gene uncertain. Trimming stripped 0 bases from V and 1 base from J, with 24 bases between. Germline V gives CDR1 GTSNPN, CDR2 SVGIG (reference sequence). This CDR3 contains 19 residues. DNA for the CDR3: TGTGCCTGGAGTGTACGCCGCGGTGGGATACTCCGATTCCAAGAGACCCAGTACTTC. Translating it yields CAWSVRRGGILRFQETQYF.

The chain has TRBV3-1 (or the pseudogene TRBV3-2) and TRBJ2-2; 11 positions match TRBD2. Germline values: CDR1 LGHDT, CDR2 YNNKEL (reference sequence). The length of the CDR3 is 16 residues. Losses at the gene ends were 3 bases for V and 5 bases for J; bases not matched to a gene: 5. The CDR3 nucleotides read TGTGCCAGCAGCCAGACTAGACTAGCGGGGACCGGGGAGCTGTTTTTT. Its translation is CASSQTRLAGTGELFF.

V is TRBV7-9 and J is TRBJ2-7, with 8 bases matching TRBD1. This CDR3 is built from 13 residues. J was trimmed by 2 bases and V by 5 bases; bases with no gene match: 2. The germline V gene encodes CDR1 SEHNR and CDR2 FQNEAQ (reference sequence). CDR3 residues: CASSPGGPYEQYV. The DNA of the CDR3 is TGTGCCAGCAGCCCAGGGGGCCCCTACGAGCAGTACGTC.

This clone was counted once. The V call is TRBV3-1 (or the pseudogene TRBV3-2), the J call TRBJ1-1; D perhaps matches TRBD1 (5 bases). The germline gives CDR1 LGHDT, CDR2 YNNKEL (reference sequence). The CDR3 is 14 residues long. V was clipped by 4 bases and J by 2 bases, with 11 bases between them. The CDR3 bases are TGTGCCAGCAGCCCTATTGACAGTAACACTGAAGCTTTCTTT. It specifies CASSPIDSNTEAFF.

The chain couples TRBV20-1 to TRBJ1-1; D gene unclear. Deletions cut 6 bases from V and 5 bases from J, with 10 bases between. Looked up from germline, CDR1 is DFQATT and CDR2 is SNEGSKA (reference sequence). The CDR3 extends over 11 amino acids. CDR3 nucleotides: TGCAGTGCCCTGAGAGGGACTGAAGCTTTCTTT. Its translation: CSALRGTEAFF.

This clone was counted once. This chain connects TRBV7-9 to TRBJ2-2, with D hard to call. Germline V gene data show CDR1 as SEHNR and CDR2 as FQNEAQ (reference sequence). The V and J ends lost 1 base and 5 bases respectively, with 8 bases between them. The CDR3 has 14 amino acids. The CDR3 coding sequence is TGTGCCAGCAGCTTAGTTCTATCGACCGGGGAGCTGTTTTTT. Translating it yields CASSLVLSTGELFF.

The CDR3 protein is CASSPDIGAEAFF. CDR3 DNA sequence: TGTGCCAGCTCACCCGACATCGGGGCTGAAGCTTTCTTT. This sequence joins TRBV18 and TRBJ1-1; D ambiguous. Looked up from germline, CDR1 is KGHSH and CDR2 is LQKENI. This CDR3 spans 13 amino acids. V was shortened by 3 bases and J by 6 bases, with 11 bases between the two germline ends.

The sample holds one count of this clone. CDR3: CASSLVGVAGYLDEQFF. The CDR3 nucleotides are TGTGCCAGCAGCTTAGTAGGTGTAGCGGGGTATTTGGATGAGCAGTTCTTC. The chain combines TRBV11-2 with TRBJ2-1, with TRBD2 matching 8 bases. The CDR3 is 17 amino acids. V was clipped by 1 base and J by 8 bases; unmatched bases: 13. Germline CDR1 SGHAT, CDR2 FQNNGV.

This clone came up once. The chain uses TRBV28 and TRBJ1-1; D possibly corresponds to TRBD1 (5 bases). V shed 5 bases and J shed 8 bases, with 12 bases lying between them. There are 12 residues in the CDR3. The germline gives CDR1 MDHEN, CDR2 SYDVKM. CDR3 in amino acids: CASSRLRGEAFF. DNA for the CDR3: TGTGCCAGCAGTCGGTTAAGGGGCGAAGCTTTCTTT. Based on the CDR3 plus reference TRBV28 and TRBJ1-1, the full variable domain is DVKVTQSSRYLVKRTGEKVFLECVQDMDHENMFWYRQDPGLGLRLIYFSYDVKMKEKGDIPEGYSVSREKKERFSLILESASTNQTSMYLCASSRLRGEAFFGQGTRLTVV.

The chain recombines TRBV11-2 with TRBJ2-4, with D hard to call. This CDR3 has 14 amino acids. The V gene lost 4 bases and the J gene lost 3 bases, with 10 bases spanning the gap. Germline lookup yields CDR1 SGHAT and CDR2 FQNNGV. The CDR3 loop is CASSSRILKNIQYF. CDR3 in DNA: TGTGCCAGCAGCTCCCGGATCCTCAAAAACATTCAGTACTTC.

This clone was counted between two and nine times. The chain joins TRBV9 to TRBJ1-4; D ambiguous. V was clipped by 0 bases and J by 5 bases, with 8 bases between them. Germline CDR1 and CDR2: SGDLS and YYNGEE. This CDR3 has 14 residues. The CDR3 spells CASSVASGNEKLFF. The CDR3 nucleotides are TGTGCCAGCAGCGTAGCGTCTGGCAATGAAAAACTGTTTTTT.

This clone has just a few counts. The chain uses TRBV6-2 or TRBV6-3 and TRBJ1-5; D is undetermined. Trimming took 4 bases from V and 7 from J, leaving 8 bases between them. The CDR3 is 12 residues long. Germline V gene data show CDR1 as MNHEY and CDR2 as SVGEGT. The CDR3 bases are TGTGCCAGCAGTTCCGGAGAGCAGCCCCAGCATTTT. As protein: CASSSGEQPQHF.

The chain joins TRBV30 to TRBJ1-5; D gene uncertain. Germline assignment: CDR1 GTSNPN and CDR2 SVGIG (reference sequence). This CDR3 contains 13 residues. The germline V and J ends were trimmed by 1 base and 0 bases, with 4 bases remaining between them. CDR3 residues: CAWSGTSNQPQHF. The CDR3 DNA reads TGTGCCTGGAGTGGGACTAGCAATCAGCCCCAGCATTTT.

The chain has TRBV7-2 and TRBJ2-2; D remains ambiguous. The V end lost 5 bases, the J end lost 0 bases, and 7 bases lay between the germline ends. The CDR3 consists of 14 residues. In germline, CDR1 is SGHTA, CDR2 FQGNSA. Here the CDR3 reads CASSLYPNTGELFF. In DNA form, the CDR3 reads TGTGCCAGCAGCCTTTACCCGAACACCGGGGAGCTGTTTTTT. Full variable domain (remainder filled in from reference TRBV7-2 and TRBJ2-2): GAGVSQSPSNKVTEKGKDVELRCDPISGHTALYWYRQSLGQGLEFLIYFQGNSAPDKSGLPSDRFSAERTGGSVSTLTIQRTQQEDSAVYLCASSLYPNTGELFFGEGSRLTVL.

The J gene is TRBJ2-5, the V gene TRBV7-9; 10 positions agree with TRBD2. The CDR3 is made up of 17 amino acids. Trimming cost V 5 bases and J 1 base; bases outside gene matches: 10. The V gene's germline CDR1 is SEHNR and CDR2 FQNEAQ (reference sequence). CDR3 loop: CASSLSGGFHIQETQYF. As DNA, the CDR3 is TGTGCCAGCAGCCTTAGCGGGGGGTTTCATATCCAAGAGACCCAGTACTTC.

The chain carries TRBV13 and TRBJ1-1; TRBD1 is a possible D gene (5 bases). CDR3 length equals 12 residues. V lost 2 bases and J lost 8, with 9 bases in between. Germline CDR1 is PRHDT and CDR2 is FYEKMQ (reference sequence). CDR3: CASSLPGDEAFF. The CDR3 DNA reads TGTGCCAGCAGCTTACCCGGGGACGAAGCTTTCTTT.

CDR3 DNA sequence: TGTGCCTGGAGCACCGGGGACACCATATATTTT. Translated: CAWSTGDTIYF. The chain employs TRBV30 and TRBJ1-3; D is unresolved. V was clipped by 3 bases and J by 8 bases, with 8 bases between them. The CDR3 loop spans 11 amino acids. The germline CDR1 and CDR2 sequences are GTSNPN and SVGIG (reference sequence).

The gene calls are TRBV19 and TRBJ2-3; D possibly corresponds to TRBD2 (6 bases). Germline CDR1 is LNHDA and CDR2 is SQIVND (reference sequence). V gave up 7 bases and J gave up 2 bases, with 10 bases separating them. The length of the CDR3 is 13 residues. This CDR3 is CASTGLNTDTQYF. Here the CDR3 DNA reads TGTGCCAGTACGGGACTTAACACAGATACGCAGTATTTT.

The chain joins TRBV9 to TRBJ2-2; D unclear. Germline V gene sequence: CDR1 SGDLS, CDR2 YYNGEE. CDR3 length: 13 residues. The V and J ends lost 4 bases and 1 base respectively, with 5 bases between them. The CDR3 sequence: CASSTLNTGELFF. CDR3 in DNA: TGTGCCAGCAGCACCTTGAACACCGGGGAGCTGTTTTTT.

This sequence joins TRBV28 and TRBJ2-3, with D maybe TRBD2 (5 bases). Trimming pared 3 bases from V and 6 bases from J, leaving 19 bases between. Germline CDR1 reads MDHEN; CDR2 reads SYDVKM. The CDR3 runs 16 residues. The CDR3 sequence is CASSFGRVFVGDTQYF. CDR3 in DNA: TGTGCCAGCAGTTTCGGGCGGGTCTTTGTGGGCGATACGCAGTATTTT.

This sequence joins TRBV2 and TRBJ2-3, with no clear D. V lost 7 bases and J lost 1, with 12 bases in between. The CDR3 has 14 residues. CDR1 is SNHLY and CDR2 is FYNNEI in the germline V gene. The DNA of the CDR3 is TGTGCCAGCAAGGGCGCCTTACGCACAGATACGCAGTATTTT. Its protein product is CASKGALRTDTQYF.

This clone was seen more than once but under ten times. The chain combines TRBV5-1 with TRBJ1-2, with no clear D. The V gene's germline CDR1 is SGHRS and CDR2 YFSETQ. The CDR3 loop spans 13 amino acids. Trimming removed 0 bases from V and 6 bases from J, with 9 bases in between. The CDR3 here is CASSLVAVDGYTF. The CDR3 bases are TGCGCCAGCAGCTTGGTCGCGGTGGATGGCTACACCTTC.

V gene TRBV6-2 or TRBV6-3 combines with J gene TRBJ2-7; no reliable D call. Per the germline V gene, CDR1 is MNHEY and CDR2 is SVGEGT. Trimming shortened V by 2 bases and J by 2 bases, and 13 bases separated the two germline ends. The CDR3 is 15 amino acids. CDR3 amino acids: CASSYGRRDAYEQYV. The CDR3 DNA follows: TGTGCCAGCAGTTACGGGCGACGCGACGCCTACGAGCAGTACGTC.